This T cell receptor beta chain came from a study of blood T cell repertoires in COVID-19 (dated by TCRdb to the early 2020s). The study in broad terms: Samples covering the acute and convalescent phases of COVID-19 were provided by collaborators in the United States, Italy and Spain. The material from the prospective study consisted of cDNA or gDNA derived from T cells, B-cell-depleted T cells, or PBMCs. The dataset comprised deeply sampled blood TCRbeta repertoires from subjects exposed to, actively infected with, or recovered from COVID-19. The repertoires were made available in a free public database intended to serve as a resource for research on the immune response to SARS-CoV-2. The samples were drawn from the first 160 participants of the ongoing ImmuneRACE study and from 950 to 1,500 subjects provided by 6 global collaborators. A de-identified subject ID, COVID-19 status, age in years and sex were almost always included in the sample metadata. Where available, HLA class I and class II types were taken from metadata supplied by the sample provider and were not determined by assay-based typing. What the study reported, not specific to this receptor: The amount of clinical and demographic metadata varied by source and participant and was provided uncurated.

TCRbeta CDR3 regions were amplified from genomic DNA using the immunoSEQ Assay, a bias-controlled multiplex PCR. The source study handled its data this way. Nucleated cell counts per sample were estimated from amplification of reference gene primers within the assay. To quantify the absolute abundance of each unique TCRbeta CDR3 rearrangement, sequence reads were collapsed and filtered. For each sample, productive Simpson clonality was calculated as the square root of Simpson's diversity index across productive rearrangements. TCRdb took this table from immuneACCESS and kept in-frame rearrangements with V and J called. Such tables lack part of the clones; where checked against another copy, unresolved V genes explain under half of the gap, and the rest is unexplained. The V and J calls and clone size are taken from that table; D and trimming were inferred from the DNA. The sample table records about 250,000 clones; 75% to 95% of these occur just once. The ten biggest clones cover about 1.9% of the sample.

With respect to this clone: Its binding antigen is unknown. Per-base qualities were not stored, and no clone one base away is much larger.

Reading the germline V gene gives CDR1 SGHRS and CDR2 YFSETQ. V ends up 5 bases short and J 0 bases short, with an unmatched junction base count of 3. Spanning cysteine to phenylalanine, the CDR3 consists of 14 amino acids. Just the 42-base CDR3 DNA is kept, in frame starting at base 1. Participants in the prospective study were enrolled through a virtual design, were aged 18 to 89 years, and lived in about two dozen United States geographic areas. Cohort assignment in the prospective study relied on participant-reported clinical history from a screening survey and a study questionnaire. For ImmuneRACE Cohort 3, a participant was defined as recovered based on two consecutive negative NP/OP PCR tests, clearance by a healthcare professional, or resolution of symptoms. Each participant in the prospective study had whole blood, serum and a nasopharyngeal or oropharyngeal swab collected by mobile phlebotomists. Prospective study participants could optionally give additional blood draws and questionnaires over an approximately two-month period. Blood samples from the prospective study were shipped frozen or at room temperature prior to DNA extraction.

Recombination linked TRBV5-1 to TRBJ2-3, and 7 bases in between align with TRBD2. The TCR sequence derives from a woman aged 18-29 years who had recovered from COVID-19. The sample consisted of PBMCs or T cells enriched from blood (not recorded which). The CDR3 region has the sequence CASRLATSTDTQYF. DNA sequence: TGCGCCAGCAGACTAGCGACTAGCACAGATACGCAGTATTTT.